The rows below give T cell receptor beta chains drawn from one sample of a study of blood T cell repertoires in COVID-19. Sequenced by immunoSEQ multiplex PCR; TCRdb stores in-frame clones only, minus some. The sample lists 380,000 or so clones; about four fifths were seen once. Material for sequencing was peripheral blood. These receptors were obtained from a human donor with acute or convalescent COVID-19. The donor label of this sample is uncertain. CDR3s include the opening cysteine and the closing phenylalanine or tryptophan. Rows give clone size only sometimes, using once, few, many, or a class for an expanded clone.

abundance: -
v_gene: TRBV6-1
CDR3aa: CASSDYLTSGSRELFF

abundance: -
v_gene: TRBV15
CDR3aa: CATSRDRAGFYHEQYF

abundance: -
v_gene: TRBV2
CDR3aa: CASSGGGTGELFF

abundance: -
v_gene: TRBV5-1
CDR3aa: CASSNTAGTGNSPLHF

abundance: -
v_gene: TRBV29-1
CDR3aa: CSVELPRQGNTEAFF

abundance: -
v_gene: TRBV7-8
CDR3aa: CASSLGGGRFGDEQFF

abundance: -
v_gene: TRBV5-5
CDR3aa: CASSSNSRGQGGEDTQYF

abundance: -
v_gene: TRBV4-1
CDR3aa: CASSQITSGFYEQYF

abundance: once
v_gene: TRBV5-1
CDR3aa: CASSLGTGARNEKLFF

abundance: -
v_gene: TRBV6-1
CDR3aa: CASSDRITEAFF

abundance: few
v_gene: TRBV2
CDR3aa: CASSDGQGARQPQHF

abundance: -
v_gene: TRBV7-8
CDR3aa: CASSLGGLGSFF

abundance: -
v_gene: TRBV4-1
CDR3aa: CASSQHNERGGGISSYNEQFF

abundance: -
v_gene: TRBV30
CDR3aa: CAWRLGGGGYGYTF

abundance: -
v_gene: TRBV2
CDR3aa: CASSRVGLGNTGELFF

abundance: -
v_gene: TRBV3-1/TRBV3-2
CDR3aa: CASSQVGANTEAFF

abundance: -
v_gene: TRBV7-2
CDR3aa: CASSLYRGNSPLHF

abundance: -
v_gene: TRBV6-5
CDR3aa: CASWVGGTGAGEQYF

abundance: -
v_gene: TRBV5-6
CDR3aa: CASSSLTGFTEAFF

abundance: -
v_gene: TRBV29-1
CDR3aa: CSVGYRGSNEKLFF

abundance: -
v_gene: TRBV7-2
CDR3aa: CASSLGGRQPAAFF

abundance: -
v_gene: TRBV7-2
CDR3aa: CASSLIRGARGYTF

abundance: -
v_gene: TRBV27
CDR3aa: CASSWGTGTTEAFF

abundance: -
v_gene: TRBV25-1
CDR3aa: CASGDSYTEAFF

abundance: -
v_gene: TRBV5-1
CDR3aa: CASSLDFYGYTF

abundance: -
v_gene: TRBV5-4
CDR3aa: CASSLIGQAPSTDTQYF

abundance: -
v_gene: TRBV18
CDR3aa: CASSRDYSYYEQYF

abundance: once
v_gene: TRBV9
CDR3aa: CASSPWGDGGYTF

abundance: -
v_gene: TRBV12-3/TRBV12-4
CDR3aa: CASSHRGQPQHF

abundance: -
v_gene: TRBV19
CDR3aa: CASSNPSGYYNEQFF

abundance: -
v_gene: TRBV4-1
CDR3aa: CASSQGQGRYTEAFF

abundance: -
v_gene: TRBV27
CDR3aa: CASSPGVELFF

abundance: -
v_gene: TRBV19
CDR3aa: CASSPQRTLNSPLHF

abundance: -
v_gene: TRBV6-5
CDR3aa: CASRTDMGATYGYTF

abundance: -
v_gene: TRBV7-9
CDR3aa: CASSRSGSADTQYF

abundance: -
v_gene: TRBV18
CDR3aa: CASSPALYSGNTIYF

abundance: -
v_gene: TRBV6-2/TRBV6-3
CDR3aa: CASSHGGRLAGRGEQFF

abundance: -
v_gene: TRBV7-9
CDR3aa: CASSLGGGYYNSPLHF

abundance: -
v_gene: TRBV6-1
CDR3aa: CASSEPGGPTEAFF